The sequence of this T cell receptor (beta chain) was determined in a study of T cell changes during pregnancy in multiple sclerosis. The V segment lost 5 bases and the J segment 5 bases; nucleotides outside the gene matches: 15. The CDR3 is 17 amino acids. Germline CDR1 and CDR2: SEHNR and FQNEAQ (reference sequence). Repertoires were generated with immunoSEQ multiplex PCR, while TCRdb's copy carries only in-frame clones and drops some. The sample gives roughly 40,000 clones, roughly 90% of which show up once; 0.67% is in the top ten. This clone is a singleton in its sample. Sample: CD4+ T cells from peripheral blood mononuclear cells, taken in the first trimester of pregnancy. The TCR originated in a female donor with multiple sclerosis, enrolled in a pregnancy study. This chain uses TRBV7-9 with TRBJ2-1; TRBD2 agrees at 7 bases. DNA for the CDR3: TGTGCCAGCAGCACCTGGGGGGGGACGACGCTGAACAATGAGCAGTTCTTC. Translated: CASSTWGGTTLNNEQFF.